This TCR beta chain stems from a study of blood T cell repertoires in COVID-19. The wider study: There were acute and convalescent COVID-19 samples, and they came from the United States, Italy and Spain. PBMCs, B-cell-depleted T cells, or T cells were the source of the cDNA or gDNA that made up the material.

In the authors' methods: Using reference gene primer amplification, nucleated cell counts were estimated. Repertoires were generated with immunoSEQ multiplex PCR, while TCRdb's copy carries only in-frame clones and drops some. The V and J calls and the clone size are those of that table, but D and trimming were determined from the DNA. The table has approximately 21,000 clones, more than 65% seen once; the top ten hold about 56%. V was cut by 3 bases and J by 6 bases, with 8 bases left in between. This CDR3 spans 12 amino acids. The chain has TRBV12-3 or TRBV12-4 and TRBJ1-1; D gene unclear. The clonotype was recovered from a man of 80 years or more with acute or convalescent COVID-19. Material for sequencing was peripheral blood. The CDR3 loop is CASSFRRAEAFF. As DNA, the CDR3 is TGTGCCAGCAGTTTTAGGAGGGCTGAAGCTTTCTTT.